A single sample is the source of the 17 T cell receptor beta chains below, sequenced in a study of CDR3 diversity in severe acne. TCRdb recomputed calls from the PCR reads with MiXCR, one row per CDR3 protein. The table shows approximately 77,000 distinct CDR3 sequences, with less than 65% occurring only once. Specimen: blood. All receptors derive from a male donor with severe acne vulgaris.

In its sample, this clonotype ranks as medium-sized. This chain connects TRBV20-1 to TRBJ2-7, with 10 bases lining up with TRBD2. J gave up 3 bases and V 1 base, and 3 bases lay outside the gene matches. This CDR3 has 14 amino acids. Germline V CDR1 and CDR2: DFQATT, SNEGSKA (reference sequence). CDR3 residues: CSARGTSGIYEQYF. DNA for the CDR3: TGCAGTGCTAGAGGGACTAGCGGTATCTACGAGCAGTACTTC.

The chain combines TRBV15 with TRBJ2-7, with TRBD2 identical over 10 bases. CDR1 is LNHNV and CDR2 is YYDKDF in the germline V gene (reference sequence). Unmatched junction bases numbered 5, after V lost 2 bases and J lost 4 bases. This CDR3 is 15 amino acids long. Here the CDR3 DNA reads TGTGCCACCAGCAGACCTAGCGGGAGTAAGTACGAGCAGTACTTC. Protein sequence: CATSRPSGSKYEQYF.

The V and J genes are TRBV15 and TRBJ2-7; TRBD1 matches at 8 bases. Per germline, CDR1 LNHNV and CDR2 YYDKDF (reference sequence). Trimming at V came to 2 bases and at J to 3 bases, leaving 3 bases not matched to a gene. The CDR3 covers 14 residues. The CDR3 loop is CATSRRTGNYEQYF. The CDR3 nucleotides are TGTGCCACCAGCAGACGGACAGGGAACTACGAGCAGTACTTC.

The rearrangement joins TRBV10-1 to TRBJ1-2; 9 bases agree with TRBD1. The CDR3 sequence is 13 residues long. Trimming took 6 bases from V and 8 from J; bases not matched to a gene: 7. CDR1 and CDR2 (germline): WNHNN, SYGVQD (reference sequence). CDR3 bases: TGCGCCAGCAGACAGGGGGCGGGTGAAGGCTACACCTTC. Its translation is CASRQGAGEGYTF.

This clonotype was seen ten or more times. The chain combines TRBV11-2 with TRBJ1-6; D possibly corresponds to TRBD1 (5 bases). Germline lookup yields CDR1 SGHAT and CDR2 FQNNGV. Trimming cost V 6 bases and J 4 bases, with 16 bases left between them. This CDR3 is 16 amino acids long. CDR3 loop: CASSFGWAGYNSPLHF. CDR3 nucleotides: TGTGCCAGCAGTTTTGGGTGGGCAGGGTATAATTCACCCCTCCACTTT.

Only a few counts were recorded for this clonotype. The V and J genes are TRBV24-1 and TRBJ2-2; D remains ambiguous. Deletions cut 5 bases from V and 4 bases from J, with 4 bases between. This CDR3 has 12 amino acids. Germline V gives CDR1 KGHDR, CDR2 SFDVKD. The CDR3, as DNA: TGTGCCACCAGTGCTATCACCGGGGAGCTGTTTTTT. Its translation is CATSAITGELFF.

The V call is TRBV9, the J call TRBJ2-3; TRBD2 matches 7 bases. This CDR3 spans 14 amino acids. The V gene end was trimmed by 6 bases and the J gene end by 5 bases; junction bases not matched to a gene: 9. The germline V gene encodes CDR1 SGDLS and CDR2 YYNGEE. This chain's CDR3 is CASNPAGSGDTQYF. In DNA form, the CDR3 reads TGTGCCAGCAACCCAGCGGGATCGGGAGATACGCAGTATTTT.

This clonotype showed up just a few times. The chain recombines TRBV25-1 with TRBJ2-7; no definite D call. The CDR3 has 14 amino acids. V was shortened by 3 bases and J by 3 bases, with 12 bases between the two germline ends. Germline assignment: CDR1 MGHDK and CDR2 SYGVNS. The CDR3 loop reads CASSDKTYGYEQYF. CDR3 DNA: TGTGCCAGCAGTGATAAGACTTATGGCTACGAGCAGTACTTC.

This chain uses TRBV12-3 or TRBV12-4 with TRBJ1-4; D remains unclear. The CDR3 is made up of 15 amino acids. V lost 0 bases and J 8 bases, leaving 13 bases between the germline ends. The CDR3 reads CASSLARGWEEKLFF. The DNA of the CDR3 is TGTGCCAGCAGTTTAGCGCGAGGATGGGAGGAAAAACTGTTTTTT.

This chain connects TRBV10-2 to TRBJ2-1; 11 nucleotides line up with TRBD2. The V and J ends lost 3 bases and 6 bases, in that order; junction bases with no gene match: 4. The germline V gene encodes CDR1 WSHSY and CDR2 SAAADI. The CDR3 covers 15 residues. The CDR3 DNA reads as TGCGCCAGCAGTGACTTTCTAGCGGGAGGCAATGAGCAGTTCTTC. This translates into CASSDFLAGGNEQFF.

This clonotype was seen repeatedly, ten times or more. The rearrangement uses TRBV6-2 or TRBV6-3 and TRBJ2-5, with D possibly matching TRBD2 (6 bases). The CDR3 has 14 amino acids. Trimming removed 6 bases at V and 5 bases at J, with 16 bases between. The germline CDR1 and CDR2 sequences are MNHEY and SVGEGT. The CDR3 loop is CASRRDGGFETQYF. In nucleotides, the CDR3 is TGTGCCAGCAGGCGGGATGGGGGTTTCGAGACCCAGTACTTC.

On this clonotype itself: Its ends do not fully match the called genes, so a read error is possible. V gene TRBV12-3 or TRBV12-4 combines with J gene TRBJ1-2; the match to TRBD1 covers 10 bases. CDR3 length: 16 residues. In DNA, the CDR3 is TGTACCAGCAGTTTCCGACAGGGGGCTTCTAACTATGGCTACACCTTC. Its translation is CTSSFRQGASNYGYTF.

In this sample, this clonotype turned up many times. The V and J genes are TRBV29-1 and TRBJ2-1; a weak D match, TRBD2 (6 bases). CDR1 is SQVTM, CDR2 ANQGSEA, per germline. The CDR3 extends over 10 amino acids. V was trimmed by 6 bases and J by 9 bases, leaving 9 bases between them. The CDR3 sequence is CSVTSFEQFF. The CDR3 nucleotides read TGCAGCGTGACTAGTTTTGAGCAGTTCTTC.

V gene TRBV7-2 combines with J gene TRBJ2-5; D gene ambiguous. The V end lost 5 bases, the J end lost 2 bases, and 15 bases lay between the germline ends. This CDR3 comprises 15 residues. Germline V gives CDR1 SGHTA, CDR2 FQGNSA. CDR3 protein: CASSRPVVVQETQYF. The DNA of the CDR3 is TGTGCCAGCAGCCGCCCCGTCGTGGTTCAAGAGACCCAGTACTTC.

This clonotype has ten or more counts. The chain joins TRBV5-6 to TRBJ2-1, with 8 positions matching TRBD2. The V segment lost 5 bases and the J segment 4 bases; nucleotides outside the gene matches: 8. This CDR3 is built from 15 residues. The germline CDR1 and CDR2 sequences are SGHDT and YYEEEE. The CDR3 bases are TGTGCCAGCAGAGCGAGCGGGAGTGGGTACAATGAGCAGTTCTTC. Translating it yields CASRASGSGYNEQFF.

The rearrangement joins TRBV6-4 to TRBJ2-1; TRBD2 is a possible D gene (10 bases). The germline V gene encodes CDR1 MRHNA and CDR2 SNTAGT. The ends were cut back, 6 bases at V and 8 bases at J, with 26 bases in the middle. This CDR3 is built from 17 residues. The DNA of the CDR3 is TGTGCCAGCAGGGACAGGGGAGCTAGCGGGAGTAGGGATGAGCAGTTCTTC. Translation gives CASRDRGASGSRDEQFF.

This clonotype is medium-sized (0.01 to 0.1%). The rearrangement joins TRBV5-5 to TRBJ2-7; 8 bases map to TRBD2. Losses at the gene ends were 4 bases for V and 1 base for J; bases not matched to a gene: 10. The CDR3 is 16 amino acids. The germline V gene has CDR1 SGHKS and CDR2 YYEKEE (reference sequence). The CDR3: CASSRAGVAGSYEQYF. The DNA for the CDR3 is TGTGCCAGCAGCCGGGCAGGGGTAGCGGGGTCCTACGAGCAGTACTTC.